The rows below give T cell receptor beta chains drawn from one sample of a study of early T cells in non-severe SARS-CoV-2 infection. Each CDR3 protein gets one entry after TCRdb re-called the 5' RACE reads with MiXCR. This sample has about 69,000 distinct CDR3 sequences, with around 15% found just once. The sequenced sample was whole blood. These receptor sequences come from an adult who was a healthcare worker with PCR-confirmed SARS-CoV-2 infection or an uninfected control (not recorded which). Each CDR3 is given with its conserved first and last residue. A D gene is named only where the DNA matches it firmly. For some rows the clone size is stated as once, few or many, or as a class when expanded; others skip it.

D	J	V	size	CDR3	DNA
TRBD1	TRBJ1-1	TRBV11-2	few	CASSLAGGRTEAFF	TGTGCCAGCAGCTTGGCAGGGGGACGCACTGAAGCTTTCTTT
-	TRBJ1-1	TRBV29-1	many	CSVVTENTEAFF	TGCAGCGTTGTAACAGAGAACACTGAAGCTTTCTTT
-	TRBJ2-3	TRBV7-3	few	CASSPGRGSPTQYF	TGTGCCAGCAGCCCCGGACGGGGGAGCCCTACGCAGTATTTT
-	TRBJ2-1	TRBV9	few	CASSPQRADEQFF	TGTGCCAGCAGCCCCCAGAGGGCGGATGAGCAGTTCTTC
-	TRBJ1-5	TRBV6-1	-	CASSGMVDQPQHF	TGTGCCAGCAGTGGGATGGTGGATCAGCCCCAGCATTTT
-	TRBJ2-3	TRBV29-1	medium-sized	CSVKSSTDTQYF	TGCAGCGTAAAGTCCAGCACAGATACGCAGTATTTT
TRBD2	TRBJ2-7	TRBV3-1	-	CASSPGTSAYEQYF	TGTGCCAGCAGCCCCGGGACTAGCGCCTACGAGCAGTACTTC
-	TRBJ2-2	TRBV5-1	few	CASSSGFFTGNTGELFF	TGCGCCAGCAGCTCCGGATTTTTCACGGGGAACACCGGGGAGCTGTTTTTT
-	TRBJ2-2	TRBV7-2	few	CASSLPYTGELFF	TGTGCCAGCAGCTTACCTTACACCGGGGAGCTGTTTTTT
-	TRBJ2-3	TRBV28	-	CASRRGSTDTQYF	TGTGCCAGCAGGAGGGGTTCAACAGATACGCAGTATTTT
TRBD1	TRBJ1-1	TRBV5-5	-	CASSRRTGPPEAFF	TGTGCCAGCAGTAGGAGGACAGGACCTCCTGAAGCTTTCTTT
-	TRBJ2-2	TRBV19	few	CASSSWDTGELFF	TGTGCCAGTAGCTCCTGGGACACCGGGGAGCTGTTTTTT
-	TRBJ1-3	TRBV2	many	CASSERNTIYF	TGTGCCAGCAGTGAACGTAACACCATATATTTT
-	TRBJ1-5	TRBV27	few	CASSSYRDAQPQHF	TGTGCCAGCAGTTCTTACAGGGATGCTCAGCCCCAGCATTTT
-	TRBJ2-2	TRBV18	many	CASSPGRQNTGELFF	TGTGCCAGCTCACCTGGGAGGCAGAACACCGGGGAGCTGTTTTTT
-	TRBJ2-7	TRBV29-1	-	CSVASSYRQAPPYEQYF	TGCAGCGTCGCGAGTAGTTATAGACAGGCCCCACCTTACGAGCAGTACTTC
-	TRBJ2-6	TRBV7-2	few	CASSLAGPGANVLTF	TGTGCCAGCAGCTTAGCGGGACCCGGGGCCAACGTCCTGACTTTC
-	TRBJ2-3	TRBV6-2/TRBV6-3	few	CASSSVSEADTQYF	TGTGCCAGCAGCTCCGTTTCCGAGGCGGATACGCAGTATTTT
-	TRBJ2-5	TRBV20-1	-	CSARGRPQETQYF	TGCAGTGCCCGAGGACGCCCTCAAGAGACCCAGTACTTC
TRBD1	TRBJ1-5	TRBV28	-	CAEGQYSNQPQHF	TGTGCCGAGGGACAGTATAGCAATCAGCCCCAGCATTTT
-	TRBJ2-6	TRBV6-6	-	CASSYDRSSGANVLTF	TGTGCCAGCAGTTACGACCGGTCCTCTGGGGCCAACGTCCTGACTTTC
TRBD1	TRBJ1-4	TRBV18	few	CASSPGTGEEKLFF	TGTGCCAGCTCACCAGGGACAGGGGAGGAAAAACTGTTTTTT
-	TRBJ2-3	TRBV29-1	few	CSAGEADTQYF	TGCAGCGCCGGGGAAGCAGATACGCAGTATTTT
TRBD1	TRBJ1-6	TRBV9	few	CASAPDRGRSPLHF	TGTGCCAGCGCCCCCGACAGGGGGAGGTCACCCCTCCACTTT
TRBD1	TRBJ2-7	TRBV12-3/TRBV12-4	-	CASSIGGQRYEQYF	TGTGCCAGCAGTATTGGGGGACAGCGCTACGAGCAGTACTTC
TRBD1	TRBJ2-1	TRBV6-1	many	CASSRTGYNEQFF	TGTGCCAGCAGTCGGACAGGCTACAATGAGCAGTTCTTC
-	TRBJ2-1	TRBV29-1	few	CSARDFYNEQFF	TGCAGCGCAAGGGACTTCTACAATGAGCAGTTCTTC
-	TRBJ1-1	TRBV7-3	few	CASSSQVYTEAFF	TGTGCCAGCAGCTCGCAGGTTTACACTGAAGCTTTCTTT